The source of this T cell receptor beta chain is a study of T cell repertoires in ileal Crohn's disease. General study results and limits: Sorted CD8 T cells held more high-frequency clones than CD4.

Time point specified: inflamed ileum from the surgical specimen. The CDR3 loop spans 13 amino acids. The V end was cut by 4 bases, the J end by 5 bases, with 10 bases between. Germline assignment: CDR1 SGHRS and CDR2 YFSETQ. With respect to this clone: Its target is unknown.

The assay was immunoSEQ multiplex PCR, and TCRdb's table has in-frame clones only and misses some. Here the sample spans some 16,000 clones, about 92% being singletons. The chain is built from TRBV5-1 and TRBJ2-1; D is possibly TRBD1 (6 bases). Sequenced input: ileal tissue. The receptor was isolated from an adult with Crohn's disease. The CDR3 spells CASSERTDNEQFF. DNA of the CDR3: TGCGCCAGCAGCGAACGGACAGACAATGAGCAGTTCTTC.